This T cell receptor (beta chain) was retrieved from a study of post-analysis software for immune sequencing data. Study results and caveats: Patients used about 5 TRBV segments, including TRBV5-6, TRBV5-1 and TRBV20-1, more often than controls.

In this sample, this clonotype turned up many times. Antigen: not known. TCR beta libraries were prepared from cDNA with unique molecular identifiers. TCRdb called the PCR reads again in MiXCR, with one record for every CDR3 protein. This sample yields hundreds of thousands of distinct CDR3 sequences, of which 25% to 30% are seen a single time; about 0.5% belongs to the top ten. Trimming stripped 1 base from V and 4 bases from J, with 8 bases between. The CDR3 runs to 14 residues. CDR1 SGHTA and CDR2 FQGNSA come from the germline V gene. The source is a girl aged 5-17 years with multiple sclerosis. The chain combines TRBV7-2 with TRBJ1-5, with no clear D. Sequencing was done on a sample of blood. CDR3 in amino acids: CASSLDAVNQPQHF. The CDR3 coding sequence is TGTGCCAGCAGCTTAGATGCGGTTAATCAGCCCCAGCATTTT.